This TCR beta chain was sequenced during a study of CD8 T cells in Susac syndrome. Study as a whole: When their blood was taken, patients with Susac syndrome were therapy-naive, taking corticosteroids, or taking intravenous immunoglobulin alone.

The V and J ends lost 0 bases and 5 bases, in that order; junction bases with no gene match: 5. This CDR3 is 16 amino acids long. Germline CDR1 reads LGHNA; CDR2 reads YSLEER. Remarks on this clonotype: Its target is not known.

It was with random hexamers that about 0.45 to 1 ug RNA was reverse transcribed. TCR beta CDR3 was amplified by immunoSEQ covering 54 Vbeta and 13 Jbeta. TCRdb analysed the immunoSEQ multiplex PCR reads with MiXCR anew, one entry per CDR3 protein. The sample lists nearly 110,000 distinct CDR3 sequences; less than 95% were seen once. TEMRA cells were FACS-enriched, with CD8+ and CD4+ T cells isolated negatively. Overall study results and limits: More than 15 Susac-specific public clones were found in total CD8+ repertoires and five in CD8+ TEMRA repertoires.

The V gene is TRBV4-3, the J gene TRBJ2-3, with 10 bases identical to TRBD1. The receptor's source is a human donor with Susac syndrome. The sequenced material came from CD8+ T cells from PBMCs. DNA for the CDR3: TGCGCCAGCAGCCAAGATAGACAGGGGGCGGGAGATACGCAGTATTTT. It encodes CASSQDRQGAGDTQYF.